This T cell receptor beta chain was captured in a study of blood T cell repertoires in COVID-19. Study-level background: COVID-19 samples, acute and convalescent, were from the United States, Italy and Spain. From T cells, B-cell-depleted T cells, or PBMCs came the material, which was cDNA or gDNA.

As handled by the study authors: From reference gene primer amplification, estimates of nucleated cell counts were derived. Using immunoSEQ multiplex PCR, the repertoire was profiled, and TCRdb retains in-frame clones only, with some absent. V and J calls and clone size are as listed in that table; D and trimming were resolved from the DNA. The sample has 150,000 to 250,000 clones; about 76% are singletons. During active infection, Seattle patients enrolled and were then monitored through disease. The source is a woman aged 40 to 50 with COVID-19, enrolled during active disease. Sequenced: peripheral blood.

The chain's CDR3 is CASSEALGAGAWFEQFF. The CDR3, as DNA: TGTGCCAGCAGTGAAGCTCTTGGGGCGGGGGCCTGGTTTGAGCAGTTCTTC. V is TRBV6-1 and J is TRBJ2-1; TRBD2 is a possible D gene (7 bases). Trimming took 0 bases from V and 9 from J, leaving 21 bases between them. CDR1 and CDR2 (germline): MNHNS, SASEGT. The CDR3 totals 17 residues.